The 23 T cell receptor beta chains below all came from one sample that was sequenced in a study of T cell responses to AZD1222 COVID-19 vaccine. The method was immunoSEQ multiplex PCR; TCRdb's version includes in-frame clones alone and lacks a portion of them. The sample contains 100,000 or so clones, around 90% of which appear only once. The material was peripheral blood, obtained 28 days after the second AZD1222 dose. The origin of the receptors is an adult who received the AZD1222 COVID-19 vaccine.

This clone has only one observation. The gene calls are TRBV6-2 or TRBV6-3 and TRBJ1-4, with D perhaps TRBD1 (6 bases). CDR1 and CDR2 from the germline V gene are MNHEY and SVGEGT. There are 14 residues in the CDR3. V lost 2 bases and J lost 8, with 12 bases in between. CDR3 in amino acids: CASSYGRGGEKLFF. In nucleotides, the CDR3 is TGTGCCAGCAGTTACGGCAGGGGTGGGGAAAAACTGTTTTTT.

The chain uses TRBV6-5 and TRBJ1-2; D is uncertain. The germline V gene has CDR1 MNHEY and CDR2 SVGAGI. V was cut by 2 bases and J by 4 bases, with 11 bases left in between. The CDR3 length is 14 residues. Here the CDR3 DNA reads TGTGCCAGCAGTTACATGGGTTTGAGCTATGGCTACACCTTC. Translation gives CASSYMGLSYGYTF.

This clone has only a few counts. The V and J genes are TRBV5-1 and TRBJ1-2; TRBD1 agrees at 8 bases. Germline CDR1 and CDR2: SGHRS and YFSETQ. This CDR3 spans 14 amino acids. Trimming at V came to 4 bases and at J to 5 bases, leaving 7 bases not matched to a gene. The CDR3 sequence is CASSVDRGEYGYTF. CDR3 coding DNA: TGCGCCAGCAGCGTTGACAGGGGAGAGTATGGCTACACCTTC.

The chain couples TRBV6-1 to TRBJ2-7; D unresolved. Trimming stripped 1 base from V and 4 bases from J, with 14 bases between. The CDR3 covers 15 residues. CDR1 and CDR2 from the germline V gene are MNHNS and SASEGT. CDR3 region: CASSEDGRPSYEQYF. The CDR3 DNA follows: TGTGCCAGCAGTGAAGACGGCAGGCCGAGTTACGAGCAGTACTTC.

The rearrangement links TRBV5-1 to TRBJ1-6; TRBD1 is a possible D gene (6 bases). The CDR3 runs 17 residues. V was trimmed by 4 bases and J by 6 bases, leaving 20 bases between them. Germline lookup yields CDR1 SGHRS and CDR2 YFSETQ. In nucleotides, the CDR3 is TGCGCCAGCAGCCCCGAACGCCCAGGGGCACGTAATTCACCCCTCCACTTT. Translation: CASSPERPGARNSPLHF.

This clone was detected once. The V call is TRBV5-8, the J call TRBJ1-2; 11 positions agree with TRBD1. Trimming at V came to 2 bases and at J to 2 bases, leaving 2 bases not matched to a gene. CDR3 length: 15 residues. Germline V gene lookup returns CDR1 SGHTS and CDR2 YDEGEE. CDR3 sequence (DNA): TGTGCCAGCAGCTTTCGGACAGGGGGCAACTATGGCTACACCTTC. Amino acids: CASSFRTGGNYGYTF.

This chain connects TRBV3-1 (or the pseudogene TRBV3-2) to TRBJ2-7, with a tentative D call TRBD1 (5 bases). CDR1 is LGHDT, CDR2 YNNKEL, per germline (reference sequence). V gave up 1 base and J gave up 3 bases, with 16 bases separating them. The CDR3 is 16 residues long. CDR3 amino acids: CASSQGLVWGLYEQYF. Here the CDR3 DNA reads TGTGCCAGCAGCCAAGGTCTCGTCTGGGGCCTCTACGAGCAGTACTTC.

This sequence joins TRBV5-1 and TRBJ1-4; D call uncertain. CDR1 is SGHRS and CDR2 is YFSETQ in the germline V gene. This CDR3 has 13 residues. The germline V and J ends were trimmed by 3 bases and 11 bases, with 14 bases remaining between them. The chain's CDR3 is CASSSDGRNKLFF. For the CDR3, the DNA is TGCGCCAGCAGCTCAGATGGACGGAATAAACTGTTTTTT.

The chain is built from TRBV7-9 and TRBJ1-5; TRBD1 aligns across 9 bases. Per the germline V gene, CDR1 is SEHNR and CDR2 is FQNEAQ (reference sequence). With V trimmed by 5 bases and J by 4 bases, 9 bases remained unmatched. This CDR3 region has 16 residues. In nucleotides, the CDR3 is TGTGCCAGCAGCCGTTCGGACAGGGGTGCTAATCAGCCCCAGCATTTT. Translating gives CASSRSDRGANQPQHF. Variable domain in full (rest from reference TRBV7-9 and TRBJ1-5): DTGVSQNPRHKITKRGQNVTFRCDPISEHNRLYWYRQTLGQGPEFLTYFQNEAQLEKSRLLSDRFSAERPKGSFSTLEIQRTEQGDSAMYLCASSRSDRGANQPQHFGDGTRLSIL.

The rearrangement joins TRBV7-9 to TRBJ2-3, with TRBD1 matching over 10 bases. J gave up 8 bases and V 3 bases, and 8 bases lay outside the gene matches. This CDR3 has 15 amino acids. Germline CDR1 is SEHNR and CDR2 is FQNEAQ (reference sequence). CDR3 nucleotide sequence: TGTGCCAGCAGCTTGGGACAGGGGCCGTTGAGTACGCAGTATTTT. Its protein product is CASSLGQGPLSTQYF.

This sequence joins TRBV5-1 and TRBJ2-7; 7 bases are a match to TRBD2. In germline, CDR1 is SGHRS, CDR2 YFSETQ. CDR3 length: 14 residues. J was trimmed by 3 bases and V by 7 bases; bases with no gene match: 10. CDR3 loop: CASQAGTVNYEQYF. The CDR3 region has the DNA TGCGCCAGCCAAGCGGGGACGGTTAACTACGAGCAGTACTTC.

The chain carries TRBV6-1 and TRBJ2-2, with D unresolved. The CDR3 covers 13 residues. Between the trimmed V and J ends, which lost 2 bases and 3 bases, there was a span of 4 bases. Per the germline V gene, CDR1 is MNHNS and CDR2 is SASEGT. This CDR3 reads CASSERYTGELFF. The CDR3, as DNA: TGTGCCAGCAGTGAAAGATACACCGGGGAGCTGTTTTTT.

V is TRBV12-5 and J is TRBJ1-5, with 7 positions matching TRBD1. The germline CDR1 and CDR2 sequences are LGHNT and FRNRAP. Losses at the gene ends were 4 bases for V and 8 bases for J; bases not matched to a gene: 8. The CDR3 is 14 amino acids. The CDR3 sequence is CASGSGQPYEPQHF. The CDR3 nucleotides read TGTGCTAGTGGTTCGGGACAGCCGTATGAGCCCCAGCATTTT.

The V gene is TRBV24-1, the J gene TRBJ2-1; D call uncertain. In germline, CDR1 is KGHDR, CDR2 SFDVKD. Trimming pared 4 bases from V and 7 bases from J, leaving 7 bases between. The length of the CDR3 is 12 residues. In nucleotides, the CDR3 is TGTGCCACCAGTGACCCCGGGAATGAGCAGTTCTTC. As protein: CATSDPGNEQFF.

This rearrangement joins TRBV13 to TRBJ2-1; D uncertain. V dropped 7 bases and J dropped 5 bases, with 15 bases sitting between them. CDR3 length equals 14 residues. The germline gives CDR1 PRHDT, CDR2 FYEKMQ (reference sequence). The CDR3 loop reads CASTAVNGHNEQFF. The DNA of the CDR3 is TGTGCCAGCACCGCAGTAAATGGCCACAATGAGCAGTTCTTC.

The chain has TRBV9 and TRBJ1-5; unclear D gene. Trimming took 7 bases from V and 0 from J, leaving 11 bases between them. This CDR3 is 14 amino acids long. Looked up from germline, CDR1 is SGDLS and CDR2 is YYNGEE. The CDR3 DNA is TGTGCCAGCGCCACCGGGAATAGCAATCAGCCCCAGCATTTT. Residues: CASATGNSNQPQHF.

CDR3 in DNA: TGTGCCAGCAGTCCAGCGGGGGGCCTTGGCACAGATACGCAGTATTTT. This codes for CASSPAGGLGTDTQYF. The chain has TRBV7-7 and TRBJ2-3, with TRBD2 identical over 9 bases. The CDR3 is made up of 16 amino acids. CDR1 and CDR2 from the germline V gene are SSHAT and FNYEAQ (reference sequence). V was pared by 6 bases and J by 1 base, with 8 bases of the junction left unmatched.

The chain recombines TRBV4-3 with TRBJ1-3, with a possible D match to TRBD1 (5 bases). V lost 0 bases and J 4 bases, leaving 13 bases between the germline ends. Germline CDR1 and CDR2: LGHNA and YSLEER. The length of the CDR3 is 16 residues. Written as DNA, the CDR3 is TGCGCCAGCAGCCAAGATGTGGGGGTAGCGGGAAACACCATATATTTT. Its translation: CASSQDVGVAGNTIYF.

This clone appeared a few times. This chain links TRBV10-1 with TRBJ1-2, with TRBD1 matching over 7 bases. The CDR3 spans 15 residues. The J segment lost 7 bases and the V segment lost 0 bases, leaving 8 bases of the junction unmatched. Germline CDR1 is WNHNN and CDR2 is SYGVQD (reference sequence). The CDR3 bases are TGCGCCAGCAGTGAGTCAAGGGGGCGAAATGGTGGCTACACCTTC. It is translated as CASSESRGRNGGYTF.

The chain carries TRBV5-1 and TRBJ1-2; D is unresolved. Per the germline V gene, CDR1 is SGHRS and CDR2 is YFSETQ. V was pared by 0 bases and J by 2 bases, with 8 bases between. This CDR3 spans 14 amino acids. CDR3: CASSLDATNYGYTF. CDR3 nucleotide sequence: TGCGCCAGCAGCTTGGATGCCACAAACTATGGCTACACCTTC. The full variable domain, in which reference TRBV5-1 and TRBJ1-2 provide the parts outside the CDR3, is KAGVTQTPRYLIKTRGQQVTLSCSPISGHRSVSWYQQTPGQGLQFLFEYFSETQRNKGNFPGRFSGRQFSNSRSEMNVSTLELGDSALYLCASSLDATNYGYTFGSGTRLTVV.

This clone has a handful of counts. The chain has TRBV7-3 and TRBJ2-5; perhaps TRBD1 as D (6 bases). The CDR3 has 14 residues. Trimming left V 5 bases short and J 5 bases short, with 15 bases between. CDR1 is SGHTA and CDR2 is FQGTGA in the germline V gene. The CDR3 sequence: CASSSLGQPETQYF. The DNA of the CDR3 is TGTGCCAGCAGCAGCCTAGGACAGCCTGAGACCCAGTACTTC. The full variable domain, completed using reference TRBV7-3 and TRBJ2-5, is GAGVSQTPSNKVTEKGKYVELRCDPISGHTALYWYRQSLGQGPEFLIYFQGTGAADDSGLPNDRFFAVRPEGSVSTLKIQRTERGDSAVYLCASSSLGQPETQYFGPGTRLLVL.

The rearrangement links TRBV18 to TRBJ1-1, with D tentatively TRBD1 (5 bases). CDR1 and CDR2 (germline): KGHSH, LQKENI. The CDR3 sequence is 12 residues long. Trimming stripped 1 base from V and 11 bases from J, with 11 bases between. CDR3 in amino acids: CASSPRAGQAFF. DNA of the CDR3: TGTGCCAGCTCACCACGGGCAGGGCAGGCTTTCTTT.

The rearrangement uses TRBV20-1 and TRBJ1-5, with a possible D match to TRBD1 (5 bases). The germline CDR1 and CDR2 sequences are DFQATT and SNEGSKA (reference sequence). The CDR3 is 13 residues long. The V end was cut by 3 bases, the J end by 7 bases, with 13 bases between. CDR3 protein: CSASKGNGQPQHF. The CDR3 coding sequence is TGCAGTGCTAGTAAGGGGAATGGGCAGCCCCAGCATTTT.